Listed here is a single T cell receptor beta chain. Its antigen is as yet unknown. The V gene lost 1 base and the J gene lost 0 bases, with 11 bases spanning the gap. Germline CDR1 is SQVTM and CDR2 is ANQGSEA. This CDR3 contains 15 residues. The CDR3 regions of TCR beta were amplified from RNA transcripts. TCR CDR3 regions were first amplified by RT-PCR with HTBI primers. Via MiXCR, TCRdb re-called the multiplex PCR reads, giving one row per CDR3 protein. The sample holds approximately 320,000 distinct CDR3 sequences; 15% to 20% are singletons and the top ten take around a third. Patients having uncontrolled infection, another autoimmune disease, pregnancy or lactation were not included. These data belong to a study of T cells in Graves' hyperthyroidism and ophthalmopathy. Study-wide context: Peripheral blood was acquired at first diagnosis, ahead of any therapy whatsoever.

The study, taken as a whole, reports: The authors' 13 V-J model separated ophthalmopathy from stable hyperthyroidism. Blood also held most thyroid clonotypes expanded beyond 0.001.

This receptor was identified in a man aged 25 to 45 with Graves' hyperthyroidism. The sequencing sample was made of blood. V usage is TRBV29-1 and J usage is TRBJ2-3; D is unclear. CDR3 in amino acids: CSVEGSKGSTDTQYF. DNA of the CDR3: TGCAGCGTTGAAGGTTCAAAAGGGAGCACAGATACGCAGTATTTT.